This T cell receptor (beta chain) was identified during a study of Tregs in tolerant kidney transplant recipients. About the study: Sorting of CD4+CD25+CD127- cells followed roughly 3-day belatacept mixed lymphocyte reactions, sometimes with roughly 5-day graft donor restimulation.

The V and J ends lost 6 bases and 7 bases, in that order; junction bases with no gene match: 11. CDR3 length equals 15 residues. CDR1 and CDR2 from the germline V gene are MNHNY and SVGAGI (reference sequence). TCRdb's table, derived via immunoSEQ multiplex PCR, lists solely in-frame clones and lacks some. There are 30,000 or so clones in the sample; over 75% occur only once, and 2% to 2.5% lies in the top ten. Turning to this clone: The target antigen is unknown.

The V call is TRBV6-6, the J call TRBJ1-5; 8 bases fit TRBD1. The receptor was derived from a human donor in good health. Source material: Tregs from blood cultured with allogeneic cells. The CDR3 spells CASSRLGQGGQPQHF. The CDR3 nucleotides are TGTGCCAGCAGCCGGCTTGGACAGGGTGGGCAGCCCCAGCATTTT.